The T cell receptor (beta chain) described here comes from a study of identical twins. The CDR3 spans 15 residues. CDR1 SGHRS and CDR2 YFSETQ come from the germline V gene. Trimming took 2 bases from V and 6 from J, leaving 15 bases between them. This clonotype was detected a few times. TCRdb re-derived calls from the 5' RACE reads in MiXCR, one entry per CDR3 protein. The sample lists 600,000 to 850,000 distinct CDR3 sequences, 15% to 20% occurring once. Another study also made use of these data, one on T cells expressing NK-cell markers.

The chain recombines TRBV5-1 with TRBJ2-4; D call uncertain. Specimen: PBMCs. The source is a woman younger than 35 in good health. CDR3 in amino acids: CASSLQKGPLNIQYF. In DNA, the CDR3 is TGCGCCAGCAGCTTACAGAAAGGACCCCTAAACATTCAGTACTTC.